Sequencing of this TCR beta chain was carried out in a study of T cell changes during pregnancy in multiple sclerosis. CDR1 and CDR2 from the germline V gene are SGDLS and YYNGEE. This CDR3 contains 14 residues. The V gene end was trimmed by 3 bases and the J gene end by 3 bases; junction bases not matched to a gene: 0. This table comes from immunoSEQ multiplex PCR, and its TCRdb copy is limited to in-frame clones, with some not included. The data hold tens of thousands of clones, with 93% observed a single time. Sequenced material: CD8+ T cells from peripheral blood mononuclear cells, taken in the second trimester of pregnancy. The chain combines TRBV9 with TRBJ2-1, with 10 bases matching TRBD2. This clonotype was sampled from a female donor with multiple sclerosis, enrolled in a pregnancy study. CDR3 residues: CASSGTSGYNEQFF. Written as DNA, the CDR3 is TGTGCCAGCAGCGGGACTAGCGGCTACAATGAGCAGTTCTTC.